A single sample gave rise to the 11 T cell receptor beta chains below, sequenced in a study of CD8 T cells in ankylosing spondylitis. Each CDR3 protein is one row after TCRdb ran MiXCR on the 5' RACE reads. The table has 30,000 to 40,000 distinct CDR3 sequences, around a tenth seen once. The sequenced material came from blood, either unsorted or a sorted T cell fraction (not recorded which). The source of these receptors is a male donor with ankylosing spondylitis or in good health (not recorded which).

This clonotype was seen ten or more times. The chain is built from TRBV6-1 and TRBJ2-6; the match to TRBD2 covers 8 bases. The germline gives CDR1 MNHNS, CDR2 SASEGT. This CDR3 comprises 18 residues. The V segment lost 7 bases and the J segment 0 bases; nucleotides outside the gene matches: 11. The CDR3, as DNA: TGTGCCAGCACCCCCGGACTAGCTGGGAGCTCTGGGGCCAACGTCCTGACTTTC. As protein: CASTPGLAGSSGANVLTF.

This clonotype was picked up many times. The V gene is TRBV12-3 or TRBV12-4, the J gene TRBJ2-1, with 7 bases that match TRBD1. The CDR3 contains 19 residues. With 5 bases clipped from V and 0 bases from J, the junction kept 16 bases outside the gene matches. The chain's CDR3 is CASSPIKLRQGFSYNEQFF. The CDR3 DNA is TGTGCCAGCAGTCCCATAAAATTAAGACAGGGCTTCTCCTACAATGAGCAGTTCTTC.

This clonotype came up many times. The rearrangement uses TRBV20-1 and TRBJ2-5; D tentatively fits TRBD1 or TRBD2 (5 bases each). This CDR3 has 15 amino acids. V shed 1 base and J shed 2 bases, with 14 bases lying between them. CDR1 and CDR2 (germline): DFQATT, SNEGSKA (reference sequence). The CDR3 loop is CSARVGTALQETQYF. CDR3 bases: TGCAGTGCTAGAGTAGGGACCGCTTTACAAGAGACCCAGTACTTC.

J is TRBJ2-7 and V is TRBV20-1, with D perhaps TRBD2 (5 bases). V was shortened by 3 bases and J by 4 bases, with 13 bases between the two germline ends. Germline V CDR1 and CDR2: DFQATT, SNEGSKA (reference sequence). CDR3 length equals 13 residues. The CDR3 loop reads CSARSYGIYEQYF. CDR3 DNA sequence: TGCAGTGCTAGGTCCTACGGGATTTACGAGCAGTACTTC.

This clonotype was seen ten or more times. J is TRBJ2-3 and V is TRBV27, with 8 bases identical to TRBD1. CDR1 MNHEY and CDR2 SMNVEV come from the germline V gene (reference sequence). This CDR3 contains 13 residues. Trimming took 5 bases from V and 14 from J; bases not matched to a gene: 12. CDR3 in amino acids: CASSITGGARMYF. CDR3 bases: TGTGCCAGCAGTATCACAGGGGGAGCCCGCATGTATTTT.

Many counts were recorded for this clonotype. J is TRBJ2-7 and V is TRBV20-1; no definite D call. The CDR3 extends over 11 amino acids. The V end lost 5 bases, the J end lost 3 bases, and 8 bases lay between the germline ends. The V gene's germline CDR1 is DFQATT and CDR2 SNEGSKA (reference sequence). CDR3 coding DNA: TGCAGTGCTCAGGACGGCTACGAGCAGTACTTC. It encodes CSAQDGYEQYF.

This clonotype was seen ten or more times. The chain carries TRBV5-6 and TRBJ2-7; no definite D call. CDR3 length equals 13 residues. V lost 4 bases and J lost 3, with 11 bases in between. Germline loops: CDR1 SGHDT, CDR2 YYEEEE. The CDR3 sequence is CASSPGRYYEQYF. In nucleotides, the CDR3 is TGTGCCAGCAGCCCCGGAAGGTACTACGAGCAGTACTTC.

The table lists this clonotype with many counts. The chain employs TRBV27 and TRBJ1-5; unclear D gene. Germline assignment: CDR1 MNHEY and CDR2 SMNVEV (reference sequence). Trimming stripped 3 bases from V and 0 bases from J, with 9 bases between. CDR3 length: 15 amino acids. Written as DNA, the CDR3 is TGTGCCAGCAGTTTGGGCAGCCATAGCAATCAGCCCCAGCATTTT. Translated, it gives CASSLGSHSNQPQHF.

This clonotype has at least ten counts. This chain joins TRBV11-2 and TRBJ2-1; 13 bases are a match to TRBD2. The CDR3 totals 19 residues. Germline trimming cut 5 bases from V and 6 bases from J; bases unmatched to any gene: 16. The V gene's germline CDR1 is SGHAT and CDR2 FQNNGV. This CDR3 reads CASSRTSGSLPSPLNEQFF. CDR3 sequence (DNA): TGTGCCAGCAGCAGGACTAGCGGGAGCCTCCCCTCTCCTCTCAATGAGCAGTTCTTC.

This clonotype appeared many times. This sequence joins TRBV20-1 and TRBJ2-7, with D tentatively TRBD1 (6 bases). This CDR3 comprises 14 residues. V was shortened by 3 bases and J by 3 bases, with 15 bases between the two germline ends. Looked up from germline, CDR1 is DFQATT and CDR2 is SNEGSKA (reference sequence). The CDR3, as DNA: TGCAGTGCTAGCCCTACCTCGACAGGCTACGAGCAGTACTTC. This gives the protein CSASPTSTGYEQYF.

At least ten counts were recorded for this clonotype. The gene calls are TRBV5-6 and TRBJ1-2; D ambiguous. V dropped 4 bases and J dropped 4 bases, with 17 bases sitting between them. Germline CDR1 is SGHDT and CDR2 is YYEEEE. The CDR3 sequence is 15 residues long. The CDR3 sequence is CASSPREGVTYGYTF. The DNA for the CDR3 is TGTGCCAGCAGCCCGAGGGAGGGAGTAACCTATGGCTACACCTTC.